The T cell receptor (beta chain) described here comes from a study of blood T cell repertoires in COVID-19. Across the study: Italy, Spain and the United States were the sources of the convalescent and acute COVID-19 samples. T cells, B-cell-depleted T cells, or PBMCs provided the cDNA or gDNA that served as material.

In the original analysis: It was from reference gene primer amplification that nucleated cell counts were estimated. TCRdb's table, derived via immunoSEQ multiplex PCR, lists solely in-frame clones and lacks some. V and J calls and clone size are copied from that table; D and trimming were computed from the DNA. The data hold 200,000 to 250,000 clones, with roughly 75% observed a single time. Germline CDR1 is MNHNS and CDR2 is SASEGT. The CDR3 is 15 residues long. V was shortened by 2 bases and J by 2 bases, with 10 bases between the two germline ends. V and J are TRBV6-1 and TRBJ2-1; the D gene is possibly TRBD2 (6 bases). Sequenced material: peripheral blood. This receptor was taken from an older woman with acute or convalescent COVID-19. CDR3 residues: CASSETAGTYNEQFF. CDR3 sequence (DNA): TGTGCCAGCAGTGAAACCGCGGGGACCTACAATGAGCAGTTCTTC.